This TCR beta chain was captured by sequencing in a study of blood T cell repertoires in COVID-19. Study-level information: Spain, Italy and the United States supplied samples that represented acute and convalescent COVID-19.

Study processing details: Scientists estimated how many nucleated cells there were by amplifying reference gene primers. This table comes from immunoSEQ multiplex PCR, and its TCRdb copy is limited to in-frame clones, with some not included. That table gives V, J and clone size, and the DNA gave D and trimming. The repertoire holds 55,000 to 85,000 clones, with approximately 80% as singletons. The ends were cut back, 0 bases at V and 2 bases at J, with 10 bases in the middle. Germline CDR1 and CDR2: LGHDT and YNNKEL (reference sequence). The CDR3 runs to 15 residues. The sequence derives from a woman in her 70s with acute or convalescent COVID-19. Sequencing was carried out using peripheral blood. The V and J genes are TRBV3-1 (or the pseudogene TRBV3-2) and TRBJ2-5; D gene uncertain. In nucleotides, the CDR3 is TGTGCCAGCAGCCAAGATGTGGGCACGCAAGAGACCCAGTACTTC. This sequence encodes CASSQDVGTQETQYF.